Included here is one T cell receptor beta chain sequence, with context. This sample is drawn from a study of blood T cell repertoires in COVID-19. The length of the CDR3 is 16 residues. CDR1 is SGHVS, CDR2 FNYEAQ, per germline. Deletions cut 0 bases from V and 0 bases from J, with 11 bases between. The repertoire was sequenced with immunoSEQ multiplex PCR; TCRdb's copy has only in-frame clones and lacks some. In the table there are over 400,000 clones, 86% of which are singletons. The sample consisted of peripheral blood. The origin of this receptor is a woman aged 25-40 years with active or convalescent COVID-19. V is TRBV7-6 and J is TRBJ1-1; D is uncertain. The CDR3 coding sequence is TGTGCCAGCAGCTTAGCGGTTGACACCCTGAACACTGAAGCTTTCTTT. It codes for CASSLAVDTLNTEAFF.